This T cell receptor beta chain was sequenced in a study of blood T cell repertoires in COVID-19. Study at large: The origin of the acute and convalescent COVID-19 samples was the United States, Italy and Spain. Sample material is recorded as cDNA or gDNA derived from T cells, B-cell-depleted T cells, or PBMCs.

As processed by the authors: Amplification from reference gene primers served as the basis for estimated nucleated cell counts. Using immunoSEQ multiplex PCR, the repertoire was profiled, and TCRdb retains in-frame clones only, with some absent. D and trimming come from the DNA, and the V and J calls and clone size come from that table. The data contain over 85,000 clones, 88% of them singletons. V lost 5 bases and J 2 bases, leaving 17 bases between the germline ends. CDR3 size: 16 residues. Germline CDR1 and CDR2: SGHTA and FQGNSA. The sequenced material came from peripheral blood. This chain uses TRBV7-2 with TRBJ2-3, with D perhaps TRBD1 (6 bases). This sequence was found in a woman in her 50s with acute or convalescent COVID-19. The DNA of the CDR3 is TGTGCCAGCAGCGCTATAGACAGGCCCCCCACAGATACGCAGTATTTT. Translation gives CASSAIDRPPTDTQYF.